The rows below give T cell receptor beta chains drawn from one sample of a study of shared clonotypes between healthy human individuals. Some clones are missing from TCRdb's copy, which holds only in-frame ones; the method was immunoSEQ multiplex PCR. The repertoire holds some 530,000 clones, with around 85% as singletons. The sequenced material came from PBMCs. The receptors derive from a woman in her forties in good health. Some clones in this sample may be carry-over from other donors' samples. The CDR3 runs from the conserved cysteine through the conserved F or W. D genes are given only for firm matches. The size entry is marked missing in some rows and otherwise reads once, few, many or a size class.

TRBV29-1,NA,TRBJ1-1,NA,CSVGRQADTEAFF,TGCAGCGTTGGTAGGCAGGCGGACACTGAAGCTTTCTTT
TRBV9,NA,TRBJ2-2,once,CASSDPTRGNTGELFF,TGTGCCAGCAGCGACCCGACGAGGGGGAACACCGGGGAGCTGTTTTTT
TRBV4-3,NA,TRBJ2-3,NA,CASSQVLGNWGTDTQYF,TGCGCCAGCAGCCAAGTCCTAGGGAATTGGGGGACAGATACGCAGTATTTT
TRBV12-5,NA,TRBJ2-2,NA,CASGTGPENTGELFF,TGTGCTAGTGGTACAGGGCCCGAGAACACCGGGGAGCTGTTTTTT
TRBV15,TRBD2,TRBJ2-7,many,CATSREGGSSYEQYF,TGTGCCACCAGCAGAGAGGGAGGGAGCTCCTACGAGCAGTACTTC
TRBV9,NA,TRBJ2-5,NA,CASSDGLIQETQYF,TGTGCCAGCAGCGACGGGCTAATCCAAGAGACCCAGTACTTC
TRBV10-3,TRBD1,TRBJ1-1,NA,CAISDGQGFAEAFF,TGTGCCATCAGTGACGGACAGGGTTTCGCTGAAGCTTTCTTT
TRBV28,TRBD1,TRBJ2-7,once,CASSPTGTGAKEQYF,TGTGCCAGCAGTCCTACCGGGACAGGGGCGAAGGAGCAGTACTTC
TRBV4-1,NA,TRBJ1-3,NA,CASSQVGNPGDTIYF,TGCGCCAGCAGCCAAGTTGGGAATCCGGGGGACACCATATATTTT
TRBV5-8,NA,TRBJ2-5,NA,CASSLSGVQVRVTQYF,TGTGCCAGCAGCTTGTCTGGTGTCCAGGTCCGTGTGACCCAGTACTTC
TRBV10-1,TRBD1,TRBJ2-7,NA,CASSESGTGGAAYEQYF,TGCGCCAGCAGTGAGTCGGGGACAGGGGGCGCGGCGTACGAGCAGTACTTC
TRBV9,TRBD2,TRBJ2-2,few,CASSALAGSTGELFF,TGTGCCAGCAGCGCTCTAGCGGGCAGCACCGGGGAGCTGTTTTTT
TRBV5-4,NA,TRBJ2-3,once,CASSRPGPTDTQYF,TGTGCCAGCAGTAGGCCGGGACCCACAGATACGCAGTATTTT
TRBV25-1,TRBD2,TRBJ2-1,many,CASSDSGSYNEQFF,TGTGCCAGCAGTGATAGCGGGAGCTACAATGAGCAGTTCTTC
TRBV28,TRBD1,TRBJ1-5,NA,CASSTGQGANQPQHF,TGTGCCAGCAGTACCGGACAGGGTGCAAATCAGCCCCAGCATTTT
TRBV10-3,NA,TRBJ2-7,NA,CAISDGGMTYEQYF,TGTGCCATCAGTGACGGGGGTATGACCTACGAGCAGTACTTC
TRBV5-8,NA,TRBJ2-6,NA,CASTTRVAGANVLTF,TGTGCCAGCACCACAAGGGTGGCGGGGGCCAACGTCCTGACTTTC
TRBV19,TRBD1,TRBJ1-2,NA,CASSPFEGRGHGYTF,TGTGCCAGTAGTCCCTTTGAAGGCAGGGGGCATGGCTACACCTTC
TRBV15,NA,TRBJ1-4,NA,CATSRVWAGENEKLFF,TGTGCCACCAGCAGAGTTTGGGCAGGAGAAAATGAAAAACTGTTTTTT
TRBV5-6,NA,TRBJ2-7,many,CASSNPGHDYEQYF,TGTGCCAGCAGCAACCCGGGACACGACTACGAGCAGTACTTC
TRBV7-2,NA,TRBJ2-1,NA,CASSYWTTSGEQFF,TGTGCCAGCAGCTATTGGACTACCTCCGGGGAGCAGTTCTTC
TRBV10-3,NA,TRBJ2-7,once,CAISDSYRDSGYF,TGTGCCATCAGTGACTCCTATAGGGACTCCGGGTACTTC
TRBV5-1,NA,TRBJ1-2,NA,CASSFLTVERGYTF,TGCGCCAGCAGCTTTTTGACAGTGGAGAGGGGCTACACCTTC
TRBV18,TRBD1,TRBJ2-2,NA,CASSYRDRGRSTGELFF,TGTGCCAGCTCGTACCGGGACAGGGGGCGGAGCACCGGGGAGCTGTTTTTT
TRBV27,TRBD1,TRBJ1-2,NA,CASRGTGVAGYTF,TGTGCCAGCAGAGGGACAGGGGTTGCTGGCTACACCTTC